These T cell receptor beta chains were read from a single sample in a study of blood T cell repertoires in COVID-19. The repertoire was sequenced with immunoSEQ multiplex PCR; TCRdb's copy has only in-frame clones and lacks some. The repertoire holds 250,000 or so clones, with approximately 89% as singletons. The sequencing input was peripheral blood. All receptors derive from a man aged 35-49 years with active or convalescent COVID-19. The CDR3 runs from the conserved cysteine through the conserved F or W. A D gene is named only where the DNA matches it firmly. Expanded clones get a size class; other rows say once, few or many, or leave the size out.

clone_size j_call v_call d_call cdr3_nt cdr3_aa
NA TRBJ1-4 TRBV28 NA TGTGCCAGCAGTCTCGAGGGAGCTAATGAAAAACTGTTTTTT CASSLEGANEKLFF
NA TRBJ1-5 TRBV19 NA TGTGCCAGTCAAGGGGGGGTCCATCAGCCCCAGCATTTT CASQGGVHQPQHF
NA TRBJ2-5 TRBV4-1 NA TGCGCCAGCAGCCAAGATCGCCAGGGTGGGGTAGAGACCCAGTACTTC CASSQDRQGGVETQYF
NA TRBJ1-6 TRBV9 NA TGTGCCAGCAGCGTAGCTCTCGACAGTGTTTCACCCCTCCACTTT CASSVALDSVSPLHF
NA TRBJ2-7 TRBV6-1 TRBD1 TGTGCCAGCAGTGAAGCCGGGACAGGGTCCTACGAGCAGTACTTC CASSEAGTGSYEQYF
once TRBJ2-7 TRBV6-5 TRBD1 TGTGCCAGCACGTACCTTGGGACAGACTCCTACGAGCAGTACTTC CASTYLGTDSYEQYF
NA TRBJ2-1 TRBV27 NA TGTGCCAGCAGTTTGTCGGACAGCATATACAATGAGCAGTTCTTC CASSLSDSIYNEQFF
NA TRBJ1-5 TRBV6-1 NA TGTGCCAGCAGTGAAGCACGCGGGGTCAATCAGCCCCAGCATTTT CASSEARGVNQPQHF
NA TRBJ2-2 TRBV5-4 NA TGTGCCAGCAGCCCGCAGACAGGCGACACCGGGGAGCTGTTTTTT CASSPQTGDTGELFF
NA TRBJ2-2 TRBV11-3 TRBD2 TGTGCCAGCAGCACCCAACTAGCGGGAGTAGGGGAGCTGTTTTTT CASSTQLAGVGELFF
NA TRBJ2-3 TRBV6-5 NA TGTGCCAGCAGTTACTCGGGGGCAGTCCACACAGATACGCAGTATTTT CASSYSGAVHTDTQYF
NA TRBJ2-7 TRBV7-2 NA TGTGCCAGCAGCTATCGGACTACTAGAACCTACGAGCAGTACTTC CASSYRTTRTYEQYF
NA TRBJ1-4 TRBV27 TRBD1 TGTGCCAGCAGAAGACAGGGTTTTAATGAAAAACTGTTTTTT CASRRQGFNEKLFF
NA TRBJ1-1 TRBV30 TRBD1 TGTGCCTTTCTCGGACAGGAGAACACTGAAGCTTTCTTT CAFLGQENTEAFF
NA TRBJ2-7 TRBV6-5 TRBD1 TGTGCCAGCAGCCCAATCCGACAGGGGGCCGAGCAGTACTTC CASSPIRQGAEQYF
NA TRBJ1-5 TRBV2 NA TGTGCCACCTCCGGGGCAGGGAGGAATCAGCCCCAGCATTTT CATSGAGRNQPQHF
NA TRBJ2-7 TRBV6-6 NA TGTGCCAGCAGAACAGGGGGGGATGCGTCCTACGAGCAGTACTTC CASRTGGDASYEQYF
NA TRBJ2-5 TRBV5-5 NA TGTGCCAGCAGCTTGGCGTGGGGCTTCCAAGAGACCCAGTACTTC CASSLAWGFQETQYF
NA TRBJ1-4 TRBV28 TRBD1 TGTGCCAGCAGTTTACACTACCTTCCGACAGGGTTTGAAAAACTGTTTTTT CASSLHYLPTGFEKLFF
NA TRBJ2-7 TRBV9 NA TGTGCCAGTAGCGAGGCCGACACGAGCTCCTACGAGCAGTACTTC CASSEADTSSYEQYF
NA TRBJ2-7 TRBV27 TRBD2 TGTGCCAGCAGTTTGACTAGCGGGAGTCTTGGGGAGCAGTACTTC CASSLTSGSLGEQYF
NA TRBJ2-7 TRBV2 NA TGTGCCAGCACCATCCATCTAGGCGCCACTAGCTCCTACGAGCAGTACTTC CASTIHLGATSSYEQYF
NA TRBJ2-5 TRBV25-1 TRBD1 TGTGCCAGCAGTGCCGGGGACAGGGCCCAAGAGACCCAGTACTTC CASSAGDRAQETQYF
NA TRBJ2-7 TRBV7-2 NA TGTGCCAGCAGTCCACAGGGCAACAGCAAGGAGCAGTACTTC CASSPQGNSKEQYF
NA TRBJ2-7 TRBV5-1 NA TGCGCCAGCAGCCCACCCGACAACAACCCATGGGAGCAGTACTTC CASSPPDNNPWEQYF
NA TRBJ2-5 TRBV29-1 TRBD1 TGCAGCGTTCGACGCAGTGCGGGACAGGCTAAAGAGACCCAGTACTTC CSVRRSAGQAKETQYF